The TCR beta chain under discussion was sequenced for a study of identifying expanded T cells in peripheral blood. The data were produced by immunoSEQ multiplex PCR, yet TCRdb's version contains in-frame clones alone and is incomplete. The data hold approximately 63,000 clones, with around 87% observed a single time. Healthy donors had no documented immune events, such as infections, while sampled. Germline V gene sequence: CDR1 MNHEY, CDR2 SMNVEV (reference sequence). Trimming took off 6 bases at V and 5 bases at J, with 10 bases between the two ends. The CDR3 contains 13 residues. The genes are TRBV27 and TRBJ2-2, with a possible D match to TRBD1 (5 bases). What was sequenced was blood. The clonotype originates from a person between 18 and 75 years old in good health. CDR3 in amino acids: CASRDSWTGELFF. The DNA for the CDR3 is TGTGCCAGCAGAGACAGTTGGACCGGGGAGCTGTTTTTT.